The present TCR beta chain was sequenced within a study of shared clonotypes between healthy human individuals. In this sample, this clone turned up once. This table comes from immunoSEQ multiplex PCR, and its TCRdb copy is limited to in-frame clones, with some not included. The sample records fewer than 3 million clones, around 90% being singletons. HIV-negative, healthy adults without recent acute infections or vaccinations were the donors. This receptor was obtained from a man younger than 35 in good health. Some clones in this sample may be carry-over from other donors' samples. Sequencing used naive CD4+ T cells from PBMCs. Regarding subset: CD45RA+ positively selected.

In DNA form, the CDR3 reads TGTGCCAGCGCGCTAGTTGGCAGTCATGTGGAGACCCAGTACTTC. It codes for CASALVGSHVETQYF. The rearrangement uses TRBV5-8 and TRBJ2-5; D not resolved. Germline CDR1 reads SGHTS; CDR2 reads YDEGEE. The CDR3 has 15 amino acids. Trimming stripped 7 bases from V and 5 bases from J, with 21 bases between.